Included here is one TCR beta chain sequence, with context. These data originate in a study of T cell responses to AZD1222 COVID-19 vaccine. Data came from immunoSEQ multiplex PCR; TCRdb stores just in-frame clones and leaves some out. The table shows 150,000 to 200,000 clones, with roughly 94% occurring only once. CDR1 and CDR2 (germline): MDHEN, SYDVKM. The CDR3 runs 15 residues. Trimming stripped 2 bases from V and 7 bases from J, with 14 bases between. The TCR sequence derives from an adult in good health. The chain is built from TRBV28 and TRBJ1-4; D may be TRBD1 (5 bases). This sample comprised peripheral blood, obtained on day 0 of AZD1222 vaccination. CDR3 in amino acids: CASSLKGGRVEKLFF. CDR3 nucleotides: TGTGCCAGCAGTTTAAAAGGTGGCAGGGTTGAAAAACTGTTTTTT.